This T cell receptor (beta chain) was captured by sequencing in a study of T cell responses to AZD1222 COVID-19 vaccine. The CDR3 is 14 residues long. Germline-derived CDR1 and CDR2 are PRHDT and FYEKMQ (reference sequence). Deletions cut 3 bases from V and 3 bases from J, with 12 bases between. The table came from immunoSEQ multiplex PCR; TCRdb's copy has only in-frame clones and leaves some out. Of some 120,000 clones listed, over 75% are singletons. V gene TRBV13 combines with J gene TRBJ2-7; D not resolved. This TCR was recovered from an adult in good health. This specimen consisted of peripheral blood, obtained on day 0 of MenACWY control vaccination. This CDR3 reads CASSFFVGNYEQYF. As DNA, the CDR3 is TGTGCCAGCAGCTTTTTTGTAGGGAACTACGAGCAGTACTTC.